The next 6 T cell receptor beta chains were all read from a single sample in a study of cytomegalovirus exposure and HLA in healthy donors. Primers included in the PCR were 60 Vbeta and 13 Jbeta primers. Only in-frame clones appear in the TCRdb table, and some are missing; sequencing was by immunoSEQ multiplex PCR. The sample carries about 150,000 clones, 80% recorded once. Input material: PBMCs. These receptors were taken from a male donor in good health and CMV-seropositive.

The genes are TRBV14 and TRBJ1-2; weak D call: TRBD1 (6 bases). CDR3 length equals 16 residues. Trimming shortened V by 1 base and J by 8 bases, and 20 bases separated the two germline ends. CDR1 and CDR2 from the germline V gene are SGHDN and FVKESK. CDR3 loop: CASSQVMRQGPYGYTF. In nucleotides, the CDR3 is TGTGCCAGCAGCCAAGTTATGAGGCAGGGGCCCTACGGCTACACCTTC. Full variable domain (remainder filled in from reference TRBV14 and TRBJ1-2): EAGVTQFPSHSVIEKGQTVTLRCDPISGHDNLYWYRRVMGKEIKFLLHFVKESKQDESGMPNNRFLAERTGGTYSTLKVQPAELEDSGVYFCASSQVMRQGPYGYTFGSGTRLTVV.

This chain connects TRBV18 to TRBJ2-7; D call uncertain. CDR3 length: 13 amino acids. V shed 3 bases and J shed 3 bases, with 9 bases lying between them. From germline, CDR1 is KGHSH and CDR2 LQKENI. The CDR3 coding sequence is TGTGCCAGCTCACCTCCCACTGTCTACGAGCAGTACTTC. Amino acids: CASSPPTVYEQYF.

V is TRBV5-6 and J is TRBJ2-3, with 7 bases lining up with TRBD1. The V gene's germline CDR1 is SGHDT and CDR2 YYEEEE. This CDR3 has 13 amino acids. Unmatched junction bases numbered 1, after V lost 3 bases and J lost 3 bases. The CDR3 DNA follows: TGTGCCAGCAGCTCGGACAGGACAGATACGCAGTATTTT. The encoded protein is CASSSDRTDTQYF. The full variable domain, rest sourced from reference TRBV5-6 and TRBJ2-3, is DAGVTQSPTHLIKTRGQQVTLRCSPKSGHDTVSWYQQALGQGPQFIFQYYEEEERQRGNFPDRFSGHQFPNYSSELNVNALLLGDSALYLCASSSDRTDTQYFGPGTRLTVL.

The chain combines TRBV6-1 with TRBJ2-5; tentative D call: TRBD1 (6 bases). The CDR3 runs 15 residues. Germline CDR1 MNHNS, CDR2 SASEGT. V was pared by 6 bases and J by 4 bases, with 18 bases between. The CDR3 sequence is CASRKIVGGGETQYF. The CDR3 nucleotides are TGTGCCAGCAGGAAGATCGTTGGGGGCGGAGAGACCCAGTACTTC.

This clone was detected a few times. The rearrangement links TRBV19 to TRBJ1-5; D ambiguous. The V gene lost 5 bases and the J gene lost 6 bases, with 11 bases spanning the gap. This CDR3 is 13 amino acids long. The germline gives CDR1 LNHDA, CDR2 SQIVND (reference sequence). Here the CDR3 reads CASSVQVFQPQHF. In DNA form, the CDR3 reads TGTGCCAGTAGTGTGCAGGTTTTTCAGCCCCAGCATTTT. Full variable domain (missing parts from reference TRBV19 and TRBJ1-5): DGGITQSPKYLFRKEGQNVTLSCEQNLNHDAMYWYRQDPGQGLRLIYYSQIVNDFQKGDIAEGYSVSREKKESFPLTVTSAQKNPTAFYLCASSVQVFQPQHFGDGTRLSIL.

In this sample, this clone turned up a few times. The chain combines TRBV7-9 with TRBJ1-2, with 7 bases that match TRBD1. From germline, CDR1 is SEHNR and CDR2 FQNEAQ (reference sequence). V shed 6 bases and J 3 bases; nucleotides not matched to a gene: 7. The CDR3 sequence is 14 residues long. The CDR3 protein is CASSLTGTDYGYTF. The CDR3 region has the DNA TGTGCCAGCAGTCTCACCGGGACAGACTATGGCTACACCTTC.